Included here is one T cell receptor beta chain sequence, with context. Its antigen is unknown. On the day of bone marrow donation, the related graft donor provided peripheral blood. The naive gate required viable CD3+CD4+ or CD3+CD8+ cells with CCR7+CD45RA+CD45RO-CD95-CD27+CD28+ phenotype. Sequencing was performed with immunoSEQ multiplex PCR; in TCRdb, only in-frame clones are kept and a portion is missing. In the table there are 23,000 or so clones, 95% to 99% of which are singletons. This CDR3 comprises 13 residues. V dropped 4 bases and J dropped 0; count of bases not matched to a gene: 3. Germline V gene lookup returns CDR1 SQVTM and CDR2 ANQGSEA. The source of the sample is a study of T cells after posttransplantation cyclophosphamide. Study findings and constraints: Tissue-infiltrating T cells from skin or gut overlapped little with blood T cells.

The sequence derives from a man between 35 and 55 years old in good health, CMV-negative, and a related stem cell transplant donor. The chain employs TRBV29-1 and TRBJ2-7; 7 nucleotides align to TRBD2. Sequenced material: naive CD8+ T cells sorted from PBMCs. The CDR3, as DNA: TGCAGCGTTGGGGGAGGGAGCTCCTACGAGCAGTACTTC. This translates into CSVGGGSSYEQYF.